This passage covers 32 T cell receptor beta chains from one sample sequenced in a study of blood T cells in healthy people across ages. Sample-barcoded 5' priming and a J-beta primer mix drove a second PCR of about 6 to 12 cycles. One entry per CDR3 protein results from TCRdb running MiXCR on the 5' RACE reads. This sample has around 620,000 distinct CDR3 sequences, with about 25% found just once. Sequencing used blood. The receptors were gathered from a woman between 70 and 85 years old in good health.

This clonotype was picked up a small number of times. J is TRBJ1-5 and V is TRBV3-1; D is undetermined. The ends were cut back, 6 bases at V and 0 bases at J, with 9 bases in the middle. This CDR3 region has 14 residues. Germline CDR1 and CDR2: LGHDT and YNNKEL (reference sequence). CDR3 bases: TGTGCCAGCAGTATTAAGTTTAGCAATCAGCCCCAGCATTTT. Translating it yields CASSIKFSNQPQHF.

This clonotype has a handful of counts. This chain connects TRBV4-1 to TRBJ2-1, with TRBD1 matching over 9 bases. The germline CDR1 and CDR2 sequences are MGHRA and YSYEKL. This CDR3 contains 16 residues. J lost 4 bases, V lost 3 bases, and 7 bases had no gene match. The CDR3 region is CASSHIRQGGYNEQFF. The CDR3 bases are TGCGCCAGCAGCCACATACGACAGGGGGGTTACAATGAGCAGTTCTTC.

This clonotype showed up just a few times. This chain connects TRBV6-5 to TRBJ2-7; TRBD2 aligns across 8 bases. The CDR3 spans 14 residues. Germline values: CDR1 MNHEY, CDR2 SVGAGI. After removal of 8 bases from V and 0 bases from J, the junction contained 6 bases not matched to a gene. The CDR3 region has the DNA TGTGCCAGCTGGACTAGCTCATCCTCCTACGAGCAGTACTTC. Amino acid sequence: CASWTSSSSYEQYF.

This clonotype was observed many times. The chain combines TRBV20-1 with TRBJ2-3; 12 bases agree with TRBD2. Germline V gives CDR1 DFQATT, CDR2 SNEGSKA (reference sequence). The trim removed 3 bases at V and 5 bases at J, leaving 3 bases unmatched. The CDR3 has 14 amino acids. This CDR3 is CSASVLAGGDTQYF. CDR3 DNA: TGCAGTGCTAGTGTACTAGCGGGGGGAGATACGCAGTATTTT.

CDR3 DNA: TGTGCCAGCAGCCCTCGAGGGGGGGGACAAGAGACCCAGTACTTC. This codes for CASSPRGGGQETQYF. V gene TRBV7-2 combines with J gene TRBJ2-5; a weak D match, TRBD2 (7 bases). The CDR3 length is 15 residues. The V end lost 5 bases, the J end lost 2 bases, and 15 bases lay between the germline ends. Per germline, CDR1 SGHTA and CDR2 FQGNSA.

CDR3: CASSFHAGYPTNEKLFF. Written as DNA, the CDR3 is TGTGCCAGCAGCTTTCATGCGGGATATCCAACTAATGAAAAACTGTTTTTT. The rearrangement links TRBV5-4 to TRBJ1-4; D gene uncertain. The CDR3 sequence is 17 residues long. Germline V lookup: CDR1 SGHNT, CDR2 YYREEE (reference sequence). Deletions cut 2 bases from V and 0 bases from J, with 14 bases between.

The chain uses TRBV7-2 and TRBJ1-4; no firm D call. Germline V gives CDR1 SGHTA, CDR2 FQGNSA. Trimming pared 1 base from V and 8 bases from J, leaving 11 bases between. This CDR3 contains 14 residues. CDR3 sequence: CASSLDPGSEKLFF. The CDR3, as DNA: TGTGCCAGCAGCTTAGATCCTGGGTCGGAAAAACTGTTTTTT.

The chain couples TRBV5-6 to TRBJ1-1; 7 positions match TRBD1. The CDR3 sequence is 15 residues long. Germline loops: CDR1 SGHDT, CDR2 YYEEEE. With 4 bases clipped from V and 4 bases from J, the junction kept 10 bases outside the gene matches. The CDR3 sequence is CASSRLRQGGTEAFF. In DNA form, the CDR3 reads TGTGCCAGCAGCCGCCTAAGACAGGGCGGCACTGAAGCTTTCTTT.

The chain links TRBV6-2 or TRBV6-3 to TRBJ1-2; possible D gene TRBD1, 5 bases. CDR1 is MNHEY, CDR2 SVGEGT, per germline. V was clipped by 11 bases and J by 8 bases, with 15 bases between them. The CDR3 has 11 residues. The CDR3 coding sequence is TGTGCCGGAAGTAGGGGAAGAGGCTACACCTTC. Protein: CAGSRGRGYTF.

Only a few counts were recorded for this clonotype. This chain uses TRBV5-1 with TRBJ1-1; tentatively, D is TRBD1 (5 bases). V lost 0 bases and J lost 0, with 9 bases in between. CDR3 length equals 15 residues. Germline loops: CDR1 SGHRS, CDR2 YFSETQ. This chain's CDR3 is CASSLETVLNTEAFF. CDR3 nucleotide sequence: TGCGCCAGCAGCTTGGAGACAGTTTTGAACACTGAAGCTTTCTTT.

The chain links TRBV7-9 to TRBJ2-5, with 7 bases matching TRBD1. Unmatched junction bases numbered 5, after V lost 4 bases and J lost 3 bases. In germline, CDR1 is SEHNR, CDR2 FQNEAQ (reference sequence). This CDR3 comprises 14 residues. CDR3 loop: CASSSDGTEETQYF. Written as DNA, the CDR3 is TGTGCCAGCAGCTCAGATGGGACAGAAGAGACCCAGTACTTC.

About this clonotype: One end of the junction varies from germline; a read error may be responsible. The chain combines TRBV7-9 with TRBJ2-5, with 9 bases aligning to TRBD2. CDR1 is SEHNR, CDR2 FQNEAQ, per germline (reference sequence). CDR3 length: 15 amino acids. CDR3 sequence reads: CACSLFIAGEETQYF. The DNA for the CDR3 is TGTGCCTGCAGCTTATTTATAGCGGGGGAAGAGACCCAGTACTTC.

CDR3 sequence: CASSGTRGGRAEAFF. The CDR3 DNA follows: TGTGCCAGCAGTGGCACGCGAGGGGGCAGGGCTGAAGCTTTCTTT. The V and J genes are TRBV6-1 and TRBJ1-1; 7 bases map to TRBD1. The CDR3 extends over 15 amino acids. CDR1 is MNHNS, CDR2 SASEGT, per germline. J was trimmed by 6 bases and V by 4 bases; bases with no gene match: 11.

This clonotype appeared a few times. The CDR3 bases are TGTGCCAGCACCGGTTCGGGGGAAAAACTGTTTTTT. Its protein product is CASTGSGEKLFF. The chain combines TRBV11-3 with TRBJ1-4; no clear D gene. Trimming took off 7 bases at V and 8 bases at J, with 11 bases between the two ends. Germline assignment: CDR1 SGHNT and CDR2 YENEEA. The CDR3 runs to 12 residues.

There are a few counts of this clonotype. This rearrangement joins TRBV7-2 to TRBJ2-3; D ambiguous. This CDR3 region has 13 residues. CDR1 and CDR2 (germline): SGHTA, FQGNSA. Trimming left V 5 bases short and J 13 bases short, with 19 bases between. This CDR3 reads CASSVRLEGYEYF. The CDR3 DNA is TGTGCCAGCAGCGTCCGACTCGAAGGTTACGAGTATTTT.

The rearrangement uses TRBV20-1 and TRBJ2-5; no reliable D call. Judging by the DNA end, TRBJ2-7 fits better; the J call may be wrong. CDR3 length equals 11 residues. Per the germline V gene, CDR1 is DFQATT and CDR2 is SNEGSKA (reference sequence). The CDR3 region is CSARDRLEQYF. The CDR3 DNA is TGCAGTGCTAGAGATCGGCTCGAGCAGTACTTC.

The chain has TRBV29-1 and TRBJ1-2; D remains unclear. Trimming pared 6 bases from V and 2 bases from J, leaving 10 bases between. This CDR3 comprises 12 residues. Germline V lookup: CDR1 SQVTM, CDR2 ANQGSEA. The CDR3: CSVRGGNYGYTF. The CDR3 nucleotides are TGCAGCGTCCGGGGTGGGAACTATGGCTACACCTTC.

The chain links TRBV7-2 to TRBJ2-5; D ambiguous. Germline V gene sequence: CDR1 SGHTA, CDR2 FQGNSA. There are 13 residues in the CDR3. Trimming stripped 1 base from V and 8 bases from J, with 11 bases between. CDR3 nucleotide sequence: TGTGCCAGCAGCTTAGACGTGGGCAGTACCCAGTACTTC. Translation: CASSLDVGSTQYF.

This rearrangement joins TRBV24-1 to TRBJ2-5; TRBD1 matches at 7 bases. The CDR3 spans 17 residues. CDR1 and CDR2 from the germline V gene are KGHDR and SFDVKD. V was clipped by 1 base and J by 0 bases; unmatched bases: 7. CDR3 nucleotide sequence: TGTGCCACCAGTGATTTCGCAGGGGGAAGGTACCAAGAGACCCAGTACTTC. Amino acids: CATSDFAGGRYQETQYF.

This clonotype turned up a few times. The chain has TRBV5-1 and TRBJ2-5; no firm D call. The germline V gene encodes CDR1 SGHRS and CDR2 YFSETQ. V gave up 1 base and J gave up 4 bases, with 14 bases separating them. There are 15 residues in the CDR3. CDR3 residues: CASSLPQVSGETQYF. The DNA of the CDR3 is TGCGCCAGCAGCTTGCCCCAAGTTAGTGGAGAGACCCAGTACTTC. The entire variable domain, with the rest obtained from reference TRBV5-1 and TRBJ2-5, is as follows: KAGVTQTPRYLIKTRGQQVTLSCSPISGHRSVSWYQQTPGQGLQFLFEYFSETQRNKGNFPGRFSGRQFSNSRSEMNVSTLELGDSALYLCASSLPQVSGETQYFGPGTRLLVL.

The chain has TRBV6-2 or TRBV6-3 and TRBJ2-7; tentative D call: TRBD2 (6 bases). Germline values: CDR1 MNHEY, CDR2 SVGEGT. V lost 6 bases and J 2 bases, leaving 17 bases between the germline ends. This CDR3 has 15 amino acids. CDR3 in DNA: TGTGCCAGCAGGACCTTTAGCGGCTCGCCCTACGAGCAGTACTTC. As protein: CASRTFSGSPYEQYF.

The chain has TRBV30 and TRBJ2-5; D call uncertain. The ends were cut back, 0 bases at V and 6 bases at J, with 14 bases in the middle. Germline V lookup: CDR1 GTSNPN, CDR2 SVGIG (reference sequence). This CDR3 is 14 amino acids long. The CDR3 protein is CAWSVLSSQQTQYF. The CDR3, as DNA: TGTGCCTGGAGTGTACTCAGCAGTCAGCAGACCCAGTACTTC.

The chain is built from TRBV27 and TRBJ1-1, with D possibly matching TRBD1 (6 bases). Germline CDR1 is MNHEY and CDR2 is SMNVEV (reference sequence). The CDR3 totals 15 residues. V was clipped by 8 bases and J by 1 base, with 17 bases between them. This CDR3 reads CASGMTGPKNTEAFF. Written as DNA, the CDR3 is TGTGCCAGCGGGATGACAGGCCCCAAGAACACTGAAGCTTTCTTT.

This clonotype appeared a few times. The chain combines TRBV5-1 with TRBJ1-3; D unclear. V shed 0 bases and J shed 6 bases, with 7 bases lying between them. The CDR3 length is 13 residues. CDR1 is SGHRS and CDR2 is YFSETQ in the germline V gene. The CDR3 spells CASSLDPENTIYF. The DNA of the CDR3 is TGCGCCAGCAGCTTGGACCCTGAAAACACCATATATTTT.

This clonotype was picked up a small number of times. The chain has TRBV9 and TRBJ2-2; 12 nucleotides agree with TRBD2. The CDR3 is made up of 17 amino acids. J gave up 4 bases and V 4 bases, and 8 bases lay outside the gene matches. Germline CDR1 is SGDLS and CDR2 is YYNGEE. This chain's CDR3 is CASSLLSSGGATGELFF. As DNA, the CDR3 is TGTGCCAGCAGCCTCCTCTCTAGCGGGGGGGCCACCGGGGAGCTGTTTTTT.

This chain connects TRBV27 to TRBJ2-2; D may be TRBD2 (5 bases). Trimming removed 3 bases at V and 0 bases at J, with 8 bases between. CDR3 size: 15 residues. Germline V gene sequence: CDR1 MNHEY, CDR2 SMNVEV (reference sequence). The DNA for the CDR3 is TGTGCCAGCAGTTTGGACTTAGCGAACACCGGGGAGCTGTTTTTT. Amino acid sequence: CASSLDLANTGELFF.

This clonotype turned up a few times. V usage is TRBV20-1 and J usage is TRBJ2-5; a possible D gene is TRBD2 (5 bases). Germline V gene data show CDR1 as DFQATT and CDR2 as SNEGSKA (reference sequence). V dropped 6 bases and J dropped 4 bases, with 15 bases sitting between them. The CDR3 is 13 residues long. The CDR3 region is CSAPRGALETQYF. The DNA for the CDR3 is TGCAGTGCCCCCCGGGGAGCGTTAGAGACCCAGTACTTC.

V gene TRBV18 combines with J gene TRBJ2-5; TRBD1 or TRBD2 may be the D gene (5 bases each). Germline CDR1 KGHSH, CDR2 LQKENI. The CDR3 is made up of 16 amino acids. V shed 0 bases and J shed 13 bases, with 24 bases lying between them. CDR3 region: CASSPPGIQGPYELYF. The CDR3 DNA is TGTGCCAGCTCACCACCGGGTATCCAGGGACCCTACGAGCTGTACTTC.

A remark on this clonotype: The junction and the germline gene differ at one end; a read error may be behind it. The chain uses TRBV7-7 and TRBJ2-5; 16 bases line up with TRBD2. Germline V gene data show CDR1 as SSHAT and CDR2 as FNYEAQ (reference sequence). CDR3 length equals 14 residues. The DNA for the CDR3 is TGTGCCAGCAGCCCGGGACTAGCGGGAGGGCCTGCGTTCTTC. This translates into CASSPGLAGGPAFF.

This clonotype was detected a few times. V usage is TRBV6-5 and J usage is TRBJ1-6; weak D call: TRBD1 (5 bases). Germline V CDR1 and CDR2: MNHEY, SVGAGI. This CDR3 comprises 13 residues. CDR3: CSSRDRHRSPLHF. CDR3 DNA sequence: TGTTCCTCCCGGGACCGACATAGATCACCCCTCCACTTT.

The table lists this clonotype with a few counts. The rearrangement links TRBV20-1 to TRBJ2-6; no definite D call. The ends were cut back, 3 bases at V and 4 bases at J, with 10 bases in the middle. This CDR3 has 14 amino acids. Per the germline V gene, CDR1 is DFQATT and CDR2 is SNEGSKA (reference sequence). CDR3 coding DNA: TGCAGTGCTAGGTCGCGTGCGGGGGCCAACGTCCTGACTTTC. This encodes CSARSRAGANVLTF.

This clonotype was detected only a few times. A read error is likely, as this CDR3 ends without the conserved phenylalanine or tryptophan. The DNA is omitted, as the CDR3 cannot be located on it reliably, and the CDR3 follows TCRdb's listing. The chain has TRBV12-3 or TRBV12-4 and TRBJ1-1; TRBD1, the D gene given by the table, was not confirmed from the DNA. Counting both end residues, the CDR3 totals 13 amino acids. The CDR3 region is CASSLVPGGPRAL.